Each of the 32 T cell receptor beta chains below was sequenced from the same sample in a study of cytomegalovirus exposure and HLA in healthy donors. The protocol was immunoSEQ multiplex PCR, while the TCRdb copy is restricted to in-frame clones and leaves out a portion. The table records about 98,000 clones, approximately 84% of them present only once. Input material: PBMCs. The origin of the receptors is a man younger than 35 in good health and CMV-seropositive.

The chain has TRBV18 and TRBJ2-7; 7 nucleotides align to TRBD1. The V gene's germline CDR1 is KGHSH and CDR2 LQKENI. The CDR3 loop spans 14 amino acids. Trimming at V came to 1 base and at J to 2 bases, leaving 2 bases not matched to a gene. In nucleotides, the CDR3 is TGTGCCAGCTCACCACAGGGGGCTCCCTACGAGCAGTACTTC. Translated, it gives CASSPQGAPYEQYF.

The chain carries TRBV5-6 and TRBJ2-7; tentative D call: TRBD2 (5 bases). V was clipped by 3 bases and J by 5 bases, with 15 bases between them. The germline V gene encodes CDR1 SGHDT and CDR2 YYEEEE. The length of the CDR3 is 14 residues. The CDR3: CASSWWTARDEQYF. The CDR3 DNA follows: TGTGCCAGCAGCTGGTGGACGGCGAGGGACGAGCAGTACTTC.

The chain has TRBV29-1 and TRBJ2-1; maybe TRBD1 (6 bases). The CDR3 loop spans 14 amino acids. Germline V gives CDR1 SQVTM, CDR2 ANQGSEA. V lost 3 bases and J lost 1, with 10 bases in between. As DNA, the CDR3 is TGCAGCGTTGACAGGGGTGGGTCCTACAATGAGCAGTTCTTC. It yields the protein CSVDRGGSYNEQFF.

CDR3: CASSQTGVGYTF. The CDR3 nucleotides read TGTGCCAGCAGCCAAACGGGGGTAGGCTACACCTTC. This sequence joins TRBV5-4 and TRBJ1-2; possibly TRBD1 for D (5 bases). The CDR3 contains 12 residues. Per germline, CDR1 SGHNT and CDR2 YYREEE (reference sequence). V was trimmed by 4 bases and J by 8 bases, leaving 12 bases between them.

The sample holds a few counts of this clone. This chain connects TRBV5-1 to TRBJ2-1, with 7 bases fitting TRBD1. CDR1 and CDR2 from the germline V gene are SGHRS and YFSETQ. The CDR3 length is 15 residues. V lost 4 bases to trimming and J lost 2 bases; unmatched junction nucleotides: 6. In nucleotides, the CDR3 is TGCGCCAGCAGCGAACAGACAGGGACCTACAATGAGCAGTTCTTC. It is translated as CASSEQTGTYNEQFF.

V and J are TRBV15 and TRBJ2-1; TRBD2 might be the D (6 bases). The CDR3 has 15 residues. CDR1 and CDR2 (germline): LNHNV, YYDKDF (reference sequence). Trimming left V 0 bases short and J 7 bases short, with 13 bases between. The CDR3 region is CATSRETSRGNEQFF. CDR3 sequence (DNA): TGTGCCACCAGCAGAGAAACCAGCCGGGGGAATGAGCAGTTCTTC.

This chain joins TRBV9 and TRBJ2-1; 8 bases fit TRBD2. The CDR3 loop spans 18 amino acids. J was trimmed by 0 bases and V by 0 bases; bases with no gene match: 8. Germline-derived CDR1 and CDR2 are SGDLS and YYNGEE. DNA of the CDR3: TGTGCCAGCAGCGTAGGGCCCGCCCTAGCGGGCTCCTACAATGAGCAGTTCTTC. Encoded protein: CASSVGPALAGSYNEQFF.

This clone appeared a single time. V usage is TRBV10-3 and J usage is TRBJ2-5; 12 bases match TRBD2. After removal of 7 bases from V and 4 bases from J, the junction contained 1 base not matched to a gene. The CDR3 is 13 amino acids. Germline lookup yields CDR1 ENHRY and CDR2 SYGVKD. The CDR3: CAIKGLAGETQYF. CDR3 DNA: TGTGCCATCAAGGGACTAGCGGGAGAGACCCAGTACTTC.

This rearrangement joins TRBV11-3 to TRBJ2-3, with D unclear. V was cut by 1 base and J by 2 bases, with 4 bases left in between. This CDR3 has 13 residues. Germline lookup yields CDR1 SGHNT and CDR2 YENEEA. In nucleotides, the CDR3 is TGTGCCAGCAGCTTAGGACACACAGATACGCAGTATTTT. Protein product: CASSLGHTDTQYF.

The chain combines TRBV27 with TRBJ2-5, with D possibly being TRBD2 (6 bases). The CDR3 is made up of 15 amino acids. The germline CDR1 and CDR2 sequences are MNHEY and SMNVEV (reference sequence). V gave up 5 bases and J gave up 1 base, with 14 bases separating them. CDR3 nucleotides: TGTGCCAGCAGTCCACTGACTAGGCCCCAAGAGACCCAGTACTTC. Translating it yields CASSPLTRPQETQYF.

The CDR3 DNA reads TGTGCCAGCAGCTTGGTGGCCAGGTTGAACACTGAAGCTTTCTTT. Translating gives CASSLVARLNTEAFF. The V gene is TRBV5-6, the J gene TRBJ1-1; no reliable D call. CDR3 size: 15 residues. Germline CDR1 reads SGHDT; CDR2 reads YYEEEE. The germline V and J ends were trimmed by 0 bases and 0 bases, with 9 bases remaining between them.

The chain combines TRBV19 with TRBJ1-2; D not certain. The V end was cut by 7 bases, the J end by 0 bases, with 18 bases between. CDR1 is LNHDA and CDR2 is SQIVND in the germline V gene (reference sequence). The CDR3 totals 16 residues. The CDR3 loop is CASTYAGGTANYGYTF. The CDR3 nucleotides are TGTGCCAGTACCTATGCGGGCGGAACCGCTAACTATGGCTACACCTTC.

The CDR3 region is CASSQEGATGNTIYF. The CDR3 DNA sequence: TGTGCCAGCAGCCAGGAGGGGGCTACGGGAAACACCATATATTTT. The gene calls are TRBV7-6 and TRBJ1-3; 7 positions match TRBD1. The V segment lost 5 bases and the J segment 4 bases; nucleotides outside the gene matches: 8. CDR1 is SGHVS, CDR2 FNYEAQ, per germline. The CDR3 totals 15 residues.

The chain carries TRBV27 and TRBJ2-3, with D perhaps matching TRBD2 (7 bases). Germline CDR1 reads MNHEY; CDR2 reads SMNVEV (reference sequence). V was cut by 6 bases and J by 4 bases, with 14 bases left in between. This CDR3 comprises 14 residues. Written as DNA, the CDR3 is TGTGCCAGCAGCCGAGCGGGACACGCAGATACGCAGTATTTT. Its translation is CASSRAGHADTQYF.

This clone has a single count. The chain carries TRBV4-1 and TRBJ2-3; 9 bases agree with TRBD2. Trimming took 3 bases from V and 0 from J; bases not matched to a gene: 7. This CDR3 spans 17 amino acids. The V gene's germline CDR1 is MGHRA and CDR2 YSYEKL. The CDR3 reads CASSQGTSLFSTDTQYF. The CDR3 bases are TGCGCCAGCAGCCAGGGGACTAGCCTCTTTAGCACAGATACGCAGTATTTT.

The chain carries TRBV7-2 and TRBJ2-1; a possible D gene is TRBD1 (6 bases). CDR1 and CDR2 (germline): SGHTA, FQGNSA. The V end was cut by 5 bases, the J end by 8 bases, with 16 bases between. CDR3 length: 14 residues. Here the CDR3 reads CASSTDSSGYEQFF. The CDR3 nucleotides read TGTGCCAGCAGCACGGACAGCTCGGGCTATGAGCAGTTCTTC.

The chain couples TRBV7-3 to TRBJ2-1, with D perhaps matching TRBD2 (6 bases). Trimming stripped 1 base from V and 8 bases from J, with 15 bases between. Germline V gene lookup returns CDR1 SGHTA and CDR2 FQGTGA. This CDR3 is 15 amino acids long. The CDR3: CASSLSGTLGDEQFF. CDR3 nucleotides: TGTGCCAGCAGCTTAAGCGGGACGCTGGGCGATGAGCAGTTCTTC.

The CDR3 sequence: CASSWRTATDTQYF. CDR3 in DNA: TGCGCCAGCAGCTGGAGGACGGCCACAGATACGCAGTATTTT. The V call is TRBV5-1, the J call TRBJ2-3; a possible D gene is TRBD2 (5 bases). CDR1 and CDR2 (germline): SGHRS, YFSETQ. The CDR3 has 14 amino acids. The V end was cut by 3 bases, the J end by 2 bases, with 10 bases between.

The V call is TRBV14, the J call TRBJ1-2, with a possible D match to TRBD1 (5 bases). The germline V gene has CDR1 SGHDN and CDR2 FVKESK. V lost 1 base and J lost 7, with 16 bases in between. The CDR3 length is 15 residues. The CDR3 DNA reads TGTGCCAGCAGCCAAGGTGACAGTGATCCCTCTGGCTACACCTTC. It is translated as CASSQGDSDPSGYTF.

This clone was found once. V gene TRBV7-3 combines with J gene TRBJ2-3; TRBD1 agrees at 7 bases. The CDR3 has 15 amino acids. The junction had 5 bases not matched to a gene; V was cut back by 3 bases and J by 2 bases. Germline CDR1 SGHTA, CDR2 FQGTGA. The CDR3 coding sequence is TGTGCCAGCAGCTTCTCCGGGACAGACACAGATACGCAGTATTTT. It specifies CASSFSGTDTDTQYF.

DNA for the CDR3: TGTGCCAGCAGCTGGGCCGGGACAGGGGACGAGCAGTACTTC. Amino acids: CASSWAGTGDEQYF. V gene TRBV7-9 combines with J gene TRBJ2-7, with 10 positions matching TRBD1. The germline V gene encodes CDR1 SEHNR and CDR2 FQNEAQ (reference sequence). There are 14 residues in the CDR3. The ends lost 4 bases at V and 5 bases at J; junction bases unmatched: 5.

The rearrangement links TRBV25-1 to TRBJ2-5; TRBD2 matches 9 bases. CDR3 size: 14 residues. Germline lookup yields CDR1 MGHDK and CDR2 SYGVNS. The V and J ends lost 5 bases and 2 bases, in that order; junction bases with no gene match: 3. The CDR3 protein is CASSLAGTQETQYF. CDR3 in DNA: TGTGCCAGCAGTCTAGCGGGGACTCAAGAGACCCAGTACTTC.

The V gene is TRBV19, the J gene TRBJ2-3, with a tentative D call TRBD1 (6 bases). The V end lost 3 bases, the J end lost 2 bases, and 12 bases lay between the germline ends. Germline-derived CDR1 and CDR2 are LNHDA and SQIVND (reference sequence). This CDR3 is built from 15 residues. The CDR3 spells CASSMLWDTTDTQYF. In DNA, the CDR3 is TGTGCCAGTAGTATGTTATGGGACACCACAGATACGCAGTATTTT. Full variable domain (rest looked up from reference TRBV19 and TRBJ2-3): DGGITQSPKYLFRKEGQNVTLSCEQNLNHDAMYWYRQDPGQGLRLIYYSQIVNDFQKGDIAEGYSVSREKKESFPLTVTSAQKNPTAFYLCASSMLWDTTDTQYFGPGTRLTVL.

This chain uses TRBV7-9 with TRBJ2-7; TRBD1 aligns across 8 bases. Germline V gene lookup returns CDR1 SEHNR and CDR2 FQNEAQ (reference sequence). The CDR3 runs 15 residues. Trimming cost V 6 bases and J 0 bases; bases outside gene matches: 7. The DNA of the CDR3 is TGTGCCAGCAGTCAGGGACAGGCATCCTCCTACGAGCAGTACTTC. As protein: CASSQGQASSYEQYF.

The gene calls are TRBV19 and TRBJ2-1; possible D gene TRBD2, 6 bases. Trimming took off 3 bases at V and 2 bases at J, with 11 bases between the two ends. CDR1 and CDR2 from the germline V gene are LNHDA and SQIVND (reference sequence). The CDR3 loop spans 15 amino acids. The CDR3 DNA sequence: TGTGCCAGTAGTATCCCGGGACTCACCTACAATGAGCAGTTCTTC. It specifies CASSIPGLTYNEQFF.

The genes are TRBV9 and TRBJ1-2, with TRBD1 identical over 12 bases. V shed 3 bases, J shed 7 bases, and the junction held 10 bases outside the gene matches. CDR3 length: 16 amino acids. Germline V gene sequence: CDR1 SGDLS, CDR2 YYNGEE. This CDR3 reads CASSGGGQGASFGYTF. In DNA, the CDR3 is TGTGCCAGCAGCGGAGGGGGACAGGGGGCTTCTTTTGGCTACACCTTC.

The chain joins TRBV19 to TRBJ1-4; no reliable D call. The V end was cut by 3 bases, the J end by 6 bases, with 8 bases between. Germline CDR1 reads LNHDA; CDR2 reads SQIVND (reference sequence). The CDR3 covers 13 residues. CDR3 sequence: CASSIVRDEKLFF. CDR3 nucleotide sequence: TGTGCCAGTAGTATCGTCCGGGATGAAAAACTGTTTTTT.

The CDR3 loop reads CASSLAGAPEQYF. CDR3 DNA: TGCGCCAGCAGCCTAGCGGGAGCCCCCGAGCAGTACTTC. This chain joins TRBV5-1 and TRBJ2-7, with 10 bases fitting TRBD2. CDR3 size: 13 residues. V dropped 4 bases and J dropped 6; count of bases not matched to a gene: 4. Germline CDR1 is SGHRS and CDR2 is YFSETQ.

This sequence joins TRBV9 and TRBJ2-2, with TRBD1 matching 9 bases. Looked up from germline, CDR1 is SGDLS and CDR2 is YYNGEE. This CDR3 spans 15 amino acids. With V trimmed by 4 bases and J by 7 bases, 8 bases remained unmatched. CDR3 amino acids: CASSPVTGGGGELFF. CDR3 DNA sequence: TGTGCCAGCAGCCCGGTCACAGGGGGCGGCGGGGAGCTGTTTTTT. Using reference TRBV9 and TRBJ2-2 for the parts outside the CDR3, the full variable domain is DSGVTQTPKHLITATGQRVTLRCSPRSGDLSVYWYQQSLDQGLQFLIQYYNGEERAKGNILERFSAQQFPDLHSELNLSSLELGDSALYFCASSPVTGGGGELFFGEGSRLTVL.

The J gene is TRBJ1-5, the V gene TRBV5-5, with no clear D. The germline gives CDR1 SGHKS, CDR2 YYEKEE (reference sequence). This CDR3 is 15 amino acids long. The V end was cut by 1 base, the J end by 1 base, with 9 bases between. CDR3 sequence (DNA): TGTGCCAGCAGCTTGTGGGCCGGCAGCAATCAGCCCCAGCATTTT. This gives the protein CASSLWAGSNQPQHF.

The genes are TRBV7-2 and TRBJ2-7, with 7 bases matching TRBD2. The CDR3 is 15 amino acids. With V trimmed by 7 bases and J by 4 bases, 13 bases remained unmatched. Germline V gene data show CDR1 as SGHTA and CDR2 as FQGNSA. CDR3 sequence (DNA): TGTGCCAGCACCCTCTACGCTAGCGGTTATTACGAGCAGTACTTC. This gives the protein CASTLYASGYYEQYF. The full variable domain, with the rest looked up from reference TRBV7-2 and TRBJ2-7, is GAGVSQSPSNKVTEKGKDVELRCDPISGHTALYWYRQSLGQGLEFLIYFQGNSAPDKSGLPSDRFSAERTGGSVSTLTIQRTQQEDSAVYLCASTLYASGYYEQYFGPGTRLTVT.

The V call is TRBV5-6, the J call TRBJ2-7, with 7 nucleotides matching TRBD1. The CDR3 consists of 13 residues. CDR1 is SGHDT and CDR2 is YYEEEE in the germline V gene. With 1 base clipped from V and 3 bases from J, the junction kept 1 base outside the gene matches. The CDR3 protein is CASSLYRGYEQYF. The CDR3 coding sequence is TGTGCCAGCAGCTTGTACAGGGGCTACGAGCAGTACTTC.